These T cell receptor beta chains were read from a single sample in a study of spatial heterogeneity in lung cancer. Each CDR3 protein is one row after TCRdb ran MiXCR on the 5' RACE reads. The profile shows several thousand distinct CDR3 sequences, approximately 15% of them singletons. The sample here was lung tumor tissue, taken at surgery. The origin of the receptors is a female donor with early-stage non-small cell lung cancer. Both conserved end residues are part of each CDR3. A D gene is named only where the DNA matches it firmly. Clone size is stated in some rows and not others, as once, few, many or a class when expanded.

size	V	D	J	CDR3	DNA
large	TRBV12-3/TRBV12-4	TRBD2	TRBJ2-3	CASSSGLAGGFTDTQYF	TGTGCCAGCAGCTCGGGACTAGCGGGGGGATTCACAGATACGCAGTATTTT
medium-sized	TRBV7-2	NA	TRBJ1-3	CASSLSGGNTIYF	TGTGCCAGCAGCTTAAGCGGAGGAAACACCATATATTTT
NA	TRBV6-1	TRBD1	TRBJ1-1	CASSRQGLNTEAFF	TGTGCCAGCAGCCGACAGGGATTGAACACTGAAGCTTTCTTT
once	TRBV28	TRBD1	TRBJ1-3	CASSPGTGGWNTIYF	TGTGCCAGCAGTCCCGGGACAGGGGGCTGGAACACCATATATTTT
medium-sized	TRBV7-9	NA	TRBJ1-5	CASSLQGHNQPQHF	TGTGCCAGCAGCTTACAGGGTCACAATCAGCCCCAGCATTTT
medium-sized	TRBV6-1	TRBD1	TRBJ1-2	CASSEGTGRIYGYTF	TGTGCCAGCAGTGAGGGGACAGGGCGGATCTATGGCTACACCTTC
NA	TRBV12-3/TRBV12-4	NA	TRBJ1-6	CASSTRGSYNSPPHF	TGTGCCAGCAGTACACGGGGCAGCTATAATTCACCCCCTCACTTT
medium-sized	TRBV6-1	TRBD1	TRBJ1-6	CASRDRLSSYNSPLHF	TGTGCCAGCCGGGACAGGCTCAGCTCCTATAATTCACCCCTCCACTTT
many	TRBV20-1	NA	TRBJ2-7	CSARNRDKGTYEQYF	TGCAGTGCTAGAAACCGGGACAAGGGTACCTACGAGCAGTACTTC
NA	TRBV7-9	NA	TRBJ1-1	CASSLEGGNTEAFF	TGTGCCAGCAGCTTAGAGGGTGGGAACACTGAAGCTTTCTTT
medium-sized	TRBV24-1	NA	TRBJ2-3	CATSSPPHDTQYF	TGTGCCACCAGTAGCCCGCCCCACGATACGCAGTATTTT
NA	TRBV7-2	NA	TRBJ1-2	CASSLDGVRHYGYTF	TGTGCCAGCAGCTTAGATGGGGTTCGTCACTATGGCTACACCTTC
medium-sized	TRBV20-1	NA	TRBJ1-2	CSVLGRGYTF	TGCAGTGTGTTAGGACGAGGCTACACCTTC
medium-sized	TRBV19	NA	TRBJ2-3	CASSTKGDTDTQYF	TGTGCCAGTAGTACAAAGGGAGACACAGATACGCAGTATTTT
medium-sized	TRBV7-2	TRBD1	TRBJ1-2	CASSISGDRTHYGYTF	TGTGCCAGCAGCATTTCGGGGGACAGGACCCACTATGGCTACACCTTC
NA	TRBV6-6	NA	TRBJ1-2	CASSYTHKESYTF	TGTGCCAGCAGTTACACCCATAAAGAAAGCTACACCTTC
medium-sized	TRBV24-1	NA	TRBJ2-1	CATSEPFDRSYQFF	TGTGCCACCAGTGAGCCGTTTGACAGGAGTTACCAGTTCTTC
many	TRBV4-3	NA	TRBJ2-3	CASSLTRSTDTQYF	TGCGCCAGCAGCCTAACCAGGAGCACAGATACGCAGTATTTT
medium-sized	TRBV20-1	TRBD1	TRBJ2-7	CSATETGTGRYEQYF	TGCAGTGCTACGGAAACCGGGACAGGCCGCTACGAGCAGTACTTC
NA	TRBV18	NA	TRBJ1-1	CASSPTANTEAFF	TGTGCCAGCTCACCCACAGCAAACACTGAAGCTTTCTTT
large	TRBV7-8	NA	TRBJ1-2	CASSSQRGSGGYTF	TGTGCCAGCAGCTCCCAGCGGGGATCCGGTGGCTACACCTTC
medium-sized	TRBV7-9	NA	TRBJ2-3	CASSSDSDTQYF	TGTGCCAGCAGCTCGGACTCGGATACGCAGTATTTT
medium-sized	TRBV7-2	NA	TRBJ2-5	CASSLGGTQETQYF	TGTGCCAGCAGCTTAGGGGGTACCCAAGAGACCCAGTACTTC
many	TRBV10-3	NA	TRBJ2-5	CAISEGGEQETQYF	TGTGCCATCAGTGAAGGCGGGGAGCAAGAGACCCAGTACTTC
many	TRBV3-1	NA	TRBJ2-5	CASSPIEGRGGQETQYF	TGTGCCAGCAGCCCGATAGAAGGGCGAGGGGGCCAAGAGACCCAGTACTTC
many	TRBV12-3/TRBV12-4	NA	TRBJ1-2	CATGYGDGYTF	TGTGCCACTGGGTACGGGGACGGCTACACCTTC
NA	TRBV20-1	NA	TRBJ1-5	CSARDPASSNQPQHF	TGCAGTGCTAGAGATCCGGCGAGTAGCAATCAGCCCCAGCATTTT
medium-sized	TRBV20-1	NA	TRBJ1-5	CSALSAGSVRNQPQHF	TGCAGTGCCTTATCCGCAGGGAGTGTTCGCAATCAGCCCCAGCATTTT
many	TRBV20-1	NA	TRBJ1-3	CSARHGVGNTIYF	TGCAGTGCTAGGCACGGGGTTGGAAACACCATATATTTT
medium-sized	TRBV7-3	NA	TRBJ2-1	CASSLTVGPAYNEQFF	TGTGCCAGCAGCTTAACGGTCGGGCCCGCCTACAATGAGCAGTTCTTC
medium-sized	TRBV28	NA	TRBJ2-3	CASSSGSRTDTQYF	TGTGCCAGCAGTTCGGGCAGCCGCACAGATACGCAGTATTTT
medium-sized	TRBV20-1	TRBD1	TRBJ1-4	CSAGGTGGVREKLFF	TGCAGTGCTGGAGGGACAGGGGGGGTTCGAGAAAAACTGTTTTTT
many	TRBV6-6	NA	TRBJ1-4	CASRGAYGGAPTTNEKLFF	TGTGCCAGCCGAGGGGCCTATGGGGGGGCCCCAACAACTAATGAAAAACTGTTTTTT
medium-sized	TRBV29-1	NA	TRBJ2-1	CSALAVGPNEQFF	TGCAGCGCACTTGCGGTAGGACCCAATGAGCAGTTCTTC
many	TRBV27	NA	TRBJ2-4	CASSLYGWLAENIQYF	TGTGCCAGCAGTTTATACGGCTGGCTAGCTGAAAACATTCAGTACTTC
NA	TRBV12-3/TRBV12-4	TRBD1	TRBJ1-6	CASSEQGWYSPLHF	TGTGCCAGCAGTGAACAGGGGTGGTATTCACCCCTCCACTTT
many	TRBV10-3	NA	TRBJ2-7	CAISDDAGRYEQYF	TGTGCCATCAGCGACGACGCCGGGAGATACGAGCAGTACTTC
medium-sized	TRBV20-1	NA	TRBJ1-1	CSARDNGKGRTEAFF	TGCAGTGCTAGAGATAACGGGAAGGGGCGCACTGAAGCTTTCTTT
many	TRBV2	NA	TRBJ1-6	CASRGAAWAGATLHF	TGTGCCAGCAGGGGCGCAGCCTGGGCTGGGGCCACCCTCCACTTT
NA	TRBV4-3	NA	TRBJ2-7	CASSQEVGGPYEQYF	TGCGCCAGCAGCCAAGAGGTCGGCGGACCCTACGAGCAGTACTTC
medium-sized	TRBV6-6	NA	TRBJ1-3	CASRDTGNTIYF	TGTGCCAGCAGGGACACCGGAAACACCATATATTTT
medium-sized	TRBV6-1	NA	TRBJ2-5	CASSRDTRETQYF	TGTGCCAGCAGTCGGGACACCCGAGAGACCCAGTACTTC
NA	TRBV29-1	NA	TRBJ2-7	CSVTTGYEQYF	TGCAGCGTTACCACGGGGTACGAGCAGTACTTC
medium-sized	TRBV5-6	NA	TRBJ2-3	CASSLEWTDTQYF	TGTGCCAGCAGCTTGGAATGGACAGATACGCAGTATTTT